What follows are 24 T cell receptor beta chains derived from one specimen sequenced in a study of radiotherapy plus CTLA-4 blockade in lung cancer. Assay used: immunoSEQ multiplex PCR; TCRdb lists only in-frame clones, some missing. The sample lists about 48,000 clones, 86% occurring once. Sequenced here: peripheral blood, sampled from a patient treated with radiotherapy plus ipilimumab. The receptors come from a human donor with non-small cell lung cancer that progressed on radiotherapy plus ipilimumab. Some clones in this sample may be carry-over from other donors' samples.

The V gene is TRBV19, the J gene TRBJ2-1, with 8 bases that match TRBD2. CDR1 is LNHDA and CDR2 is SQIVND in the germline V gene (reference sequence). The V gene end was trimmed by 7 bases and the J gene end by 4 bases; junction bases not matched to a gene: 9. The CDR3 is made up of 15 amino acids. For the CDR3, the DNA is TGTGCCAGTATAAGAAGCGGGAGTTTTTACAATGAGCAGTTCTTC. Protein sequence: CASIRSGSFYNEQFF.

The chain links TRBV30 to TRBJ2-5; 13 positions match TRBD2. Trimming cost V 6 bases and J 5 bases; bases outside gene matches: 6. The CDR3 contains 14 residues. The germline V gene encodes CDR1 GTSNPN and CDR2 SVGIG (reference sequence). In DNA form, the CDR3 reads TGTGCCTGTACTAGCGGGAGGGCCTTGGAGACCCAGTACTTC. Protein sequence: CACTSGRALETQYF. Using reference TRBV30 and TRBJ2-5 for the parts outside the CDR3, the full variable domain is SQTIHQWPATLVQPVGSPLSLECTVEGTSNPNLYWYRQAAGRGLQLLFYSVGIGQISSEVPQNLSASRPQDRQFILSSKKLLLSDSGFYLCACTSGRALETQYFGPGTRLLVL.

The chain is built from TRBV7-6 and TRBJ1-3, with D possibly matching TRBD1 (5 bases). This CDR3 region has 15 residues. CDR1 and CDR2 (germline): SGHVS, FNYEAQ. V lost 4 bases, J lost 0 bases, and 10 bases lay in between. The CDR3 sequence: CASSSPRASGNTIYF. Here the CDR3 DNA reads TGTGCCAGCAGCTCCCCCAGGGCCTCTGGAAACACCATATATTTT.

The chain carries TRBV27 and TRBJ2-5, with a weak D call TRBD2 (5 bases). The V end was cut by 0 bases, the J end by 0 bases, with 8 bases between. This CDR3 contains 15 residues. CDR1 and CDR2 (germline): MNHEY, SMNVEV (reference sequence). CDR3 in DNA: TGTGCCAGCAGTTTATCCGGGATTAACCAAGAGACCCAGTACTTC. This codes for CASSLSGINQETQYF.

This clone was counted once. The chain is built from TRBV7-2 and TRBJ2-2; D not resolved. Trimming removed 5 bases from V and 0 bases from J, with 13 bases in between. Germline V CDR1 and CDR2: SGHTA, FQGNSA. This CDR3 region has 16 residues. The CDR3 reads CASSVQSVSNTGELFF. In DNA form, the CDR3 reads TGTGCCAGCAGCGTCCAGAGCGTATCGAACACCGGGGAGCTGTTTTTT.

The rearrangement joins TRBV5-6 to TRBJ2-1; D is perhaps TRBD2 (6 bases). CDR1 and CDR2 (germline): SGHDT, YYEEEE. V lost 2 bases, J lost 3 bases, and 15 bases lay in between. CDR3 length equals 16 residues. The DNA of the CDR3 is TGTGCCAGCAGCTTCCTCCGGGAGTCCGGCTACAATGAGCAGTTCTTC. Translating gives CASSFLRESGYNEQFF.

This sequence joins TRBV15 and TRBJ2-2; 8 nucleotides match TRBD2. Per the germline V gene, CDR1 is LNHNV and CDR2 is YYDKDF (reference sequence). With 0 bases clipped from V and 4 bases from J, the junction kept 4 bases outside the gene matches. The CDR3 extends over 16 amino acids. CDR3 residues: CATSREAGASTGELFF. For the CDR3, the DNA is TGTGCCACCAGCAGAGAAGCGGGAGCCAGCACCGGGGAGCTGTTTTTT. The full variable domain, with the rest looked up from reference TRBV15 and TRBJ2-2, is DAMVIQNPRYQVTQFGKPVTLSCSQTLNHNVMYWYQQKSSQAPKLLFHYYDKDFNNEADTPDNFQSRRPNTSFCFLDIRSPGLGDTAMYLCATSREAGASTGELFFGEGSRLTVL.

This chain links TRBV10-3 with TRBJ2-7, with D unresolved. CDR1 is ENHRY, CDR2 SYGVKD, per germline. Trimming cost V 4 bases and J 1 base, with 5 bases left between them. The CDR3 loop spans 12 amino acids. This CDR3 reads CAISAISYEQYF. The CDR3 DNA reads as TGTGCCATCAGTGCTATTTCCTACGAGCAGTACTTC.

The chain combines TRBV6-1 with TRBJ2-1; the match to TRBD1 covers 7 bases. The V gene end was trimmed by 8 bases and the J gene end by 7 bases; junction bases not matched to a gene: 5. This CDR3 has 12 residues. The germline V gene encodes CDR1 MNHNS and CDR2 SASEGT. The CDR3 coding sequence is TGTGCCAGCGGGACAGCCCAAAATGAGCAGTTCTTC. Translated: CASGTAQNEQFF.

CDR3 DNA: TGTGCTAGTGGTTTAGGACTGGTTGGTGGCACAGATACGCAGTATTTT. Its translation is CASGLGLVGGTDTQYF. The V and J genes are TRBV12-5 and TRBJ2-3, with a possible D match to TRBD2 (5 bases). The germline gives CDR1 LGHNT, CDR2 FRNRAP. The V end was cut by 3 bases, the J end by 1 base, with 14 bases between. The CDR3 is made up of 16 amino acids.

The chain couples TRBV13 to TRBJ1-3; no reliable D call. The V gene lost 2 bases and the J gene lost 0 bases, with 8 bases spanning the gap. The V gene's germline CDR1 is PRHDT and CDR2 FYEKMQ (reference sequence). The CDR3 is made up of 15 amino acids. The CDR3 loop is CASSLTRNSGNTIYF. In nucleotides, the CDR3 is TGTGCCAGCAGCTTAACACGCAACTCTGGAAACACCATATATTTT. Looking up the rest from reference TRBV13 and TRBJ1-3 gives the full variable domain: AAGVIQSPRHLIKEKRETATLKCYPIPRHDTVYWYQQGPGQDPQFLISFYEKMQSDKGSIPDRFSAQQFSDYHSELNMSSLELGDSALYFCASSLTRNSGNTIYFGEGSWLTVV.

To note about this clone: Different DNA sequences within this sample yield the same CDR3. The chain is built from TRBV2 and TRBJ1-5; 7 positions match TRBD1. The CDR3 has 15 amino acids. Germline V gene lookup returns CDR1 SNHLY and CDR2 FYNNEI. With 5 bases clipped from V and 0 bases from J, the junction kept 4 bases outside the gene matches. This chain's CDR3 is CASSQTGNSNQPQHF. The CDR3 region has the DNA TGTGCCAGCAGTCAGACAGGGAATAGCAATCAGCCCCAGCATTTT.

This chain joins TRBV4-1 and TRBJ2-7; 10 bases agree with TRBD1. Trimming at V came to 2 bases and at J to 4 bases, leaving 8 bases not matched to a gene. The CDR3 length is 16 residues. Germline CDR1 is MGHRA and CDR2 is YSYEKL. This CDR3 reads CASSQTGTGVVYEQYF. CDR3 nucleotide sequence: TGCGCCAGCAGCCAAACCGGGACAGGGGTTGTGTACGAGCAGTACTTC.

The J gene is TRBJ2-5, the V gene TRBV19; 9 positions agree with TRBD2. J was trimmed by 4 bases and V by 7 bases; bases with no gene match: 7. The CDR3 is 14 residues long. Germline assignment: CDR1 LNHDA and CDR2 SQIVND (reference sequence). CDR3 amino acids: CASKNSGRRETQYF. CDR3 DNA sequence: TGTGCCAGTAAAAATAGCGGGAGACGAGAGACCCAGTACTTC. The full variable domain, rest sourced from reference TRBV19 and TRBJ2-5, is DGGITQSPKYLFRKEGQNVTLSCEQNLNHDAMYWYRQDPGQGLRLIYYSQIVNDFQKGDIAEGYSVSREKKESFPLTVTSAQKNPTAFYLCASKNSGRRETQYFGPGTRLLVL.

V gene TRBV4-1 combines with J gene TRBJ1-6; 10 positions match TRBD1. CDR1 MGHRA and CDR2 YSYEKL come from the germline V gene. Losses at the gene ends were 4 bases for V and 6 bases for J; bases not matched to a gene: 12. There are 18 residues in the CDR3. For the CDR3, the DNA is TGCGCCAGCAGCCGACTACACCCGGGACAGGGGACTAATTCACCCCTCCACTTT. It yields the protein CASSRLHPGQGTNSPLHF.

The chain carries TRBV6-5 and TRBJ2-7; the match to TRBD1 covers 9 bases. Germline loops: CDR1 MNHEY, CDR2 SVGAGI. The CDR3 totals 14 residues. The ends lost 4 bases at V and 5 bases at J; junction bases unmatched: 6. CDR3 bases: TGTGCCAGCAGTTCCGGGACAGGGCTGAACGAGCAGTACTTC. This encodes CASSSGTGLNEQYF.

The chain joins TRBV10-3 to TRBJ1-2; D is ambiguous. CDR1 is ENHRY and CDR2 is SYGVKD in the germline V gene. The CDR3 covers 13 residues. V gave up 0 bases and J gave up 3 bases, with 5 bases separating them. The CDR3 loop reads CAISESEYYGYTF. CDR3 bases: TGTGCCATCAGTGAGTCGGAGTACTATGGCTACACCTTC.

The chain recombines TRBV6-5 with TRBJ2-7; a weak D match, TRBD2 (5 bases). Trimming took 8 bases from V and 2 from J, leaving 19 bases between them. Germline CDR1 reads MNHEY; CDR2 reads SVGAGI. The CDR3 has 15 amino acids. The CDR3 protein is CASCNSGLPPYEQYF. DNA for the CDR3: TGTGCCAGCTGTAACTCCGGACTCCCCCCCTACGAGCAGTACTTC.

The CDR3 nucleotides read TGTGCCAGCAGCTCCAAAGTAGCGGGAGGACTCATTGAGCAGTACTTC. This encodes CASSSKVAGGLIEQYF. V and J are TRBV7-9 and TRBJ2-7; 10 bases are a match to TRBD2. Germline CDR1 reads SEHNR; CDR2 reads FQNEAQ (reference sequence). Trimming removed 4 bases from V and 7 bases from J; junction bases left unmatched: 13. The CDR3 is made up of 16 amino acids. The full variable domain, rest sourced from reference TRBV7-9 and TRBJ2-7, is DTGVSQNPRHKITKRGQNVTFRCDPISEHNRLYWYRQTLGQGPEFLTYFQNEAQLEKSRLLSDRFSAERPKGSFSTLEIQRTEQGDSAMYLCASSSKVAGGLIEQYFGPGTRLTVT.

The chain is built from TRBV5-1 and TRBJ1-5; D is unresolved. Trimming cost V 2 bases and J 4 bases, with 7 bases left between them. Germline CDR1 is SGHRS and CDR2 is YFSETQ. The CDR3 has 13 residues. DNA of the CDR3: TGCGCCAGCAGCTTTTCCGGGAATCAGCCCCAGCATTTT. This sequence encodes CASSFSGNQPQHF.

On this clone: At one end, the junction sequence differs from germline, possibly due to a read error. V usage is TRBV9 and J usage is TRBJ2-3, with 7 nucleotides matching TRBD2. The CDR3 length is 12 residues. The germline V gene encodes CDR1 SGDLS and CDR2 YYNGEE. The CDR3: CASSVGWEGPVF. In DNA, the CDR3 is TGTGCCAGCAGCGTAGGTTGGGAGGGGCCGGTCTTT.

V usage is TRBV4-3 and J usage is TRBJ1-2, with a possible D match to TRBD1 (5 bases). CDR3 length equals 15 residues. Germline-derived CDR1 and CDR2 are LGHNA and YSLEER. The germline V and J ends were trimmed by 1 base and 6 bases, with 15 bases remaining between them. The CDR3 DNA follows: TGCGCCAGCAGCCAAGGCCGGACATCGGTTCATGGCTACACCTTC. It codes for CASSQGRTSVHGYTF.

Here the CDR3 DNA reads TGCGCCAAAATCCACAGGGAAGGCAGCGGCTACACCTTC. Residues: CAKIHREGSGYTF. This sequence joins TRBV23-1 and TRBJ1-2; possible D gene TRBD1, 6 bases. TRBV23-1 is known as an ORF, though its function is uncertain. V was shortened by 10 bases and J by 8 bases, with 20 bases between the two germline ends. This CDR3 has 13 amino acids.

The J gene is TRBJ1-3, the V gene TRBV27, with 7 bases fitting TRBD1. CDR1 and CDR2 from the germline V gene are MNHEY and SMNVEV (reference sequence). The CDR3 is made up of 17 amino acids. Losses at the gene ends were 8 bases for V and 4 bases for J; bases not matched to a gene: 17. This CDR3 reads CASRQGFKGLVGNTIYF. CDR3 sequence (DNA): TGTGCCAGCCGACAGGGATTTAAGGGCCTCGTCGGAAACACCATATATTTT.